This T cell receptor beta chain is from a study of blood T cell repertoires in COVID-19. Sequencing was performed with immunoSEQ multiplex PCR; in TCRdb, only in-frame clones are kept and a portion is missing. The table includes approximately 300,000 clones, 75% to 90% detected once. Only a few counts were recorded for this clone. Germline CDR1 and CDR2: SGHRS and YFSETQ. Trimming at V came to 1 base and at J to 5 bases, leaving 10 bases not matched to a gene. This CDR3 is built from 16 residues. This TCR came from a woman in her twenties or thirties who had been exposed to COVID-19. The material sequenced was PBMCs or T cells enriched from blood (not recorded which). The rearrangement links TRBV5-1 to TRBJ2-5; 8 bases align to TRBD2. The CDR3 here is CASSLSDRGGRETQYF. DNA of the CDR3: TGCGCCAGCAGCTTGTCCGATCGGGGGGGTCGGGAGACCCAGTACTTC.